Reported below is one TCR beta chain. The source of the sample is a study of blood T cell repertoires in COVID-19. Study-level background: There were acute and convalescent COVID-19 samples, and they came from the United States, Italy and Spain.

Germline loops: CDR1 KGHSH, CDR2 LQKENI. Trimming left V 3 bases short and J 2 bases short, with 16 bases between. CDR3 length: 17 residues. Only in-frame clones appear in the TCRdb table, and some are missing; sequencing was by immunoSEQ multiplex PCR. Of fewer than 400,000 clones listed, approximately 91% are singletons. Individuals aged about 18 to 95 years were recruited from roughly 22 US areas. Sequencing was done on a sample of PBMCs or T cells enriched from blood (not recorded which). The chain links TRBV18 to TRBJ1-4; maybe TRBD1 (6 bases). The source is a woman in her 30s who had been exposed to COVID-19. CDR3 sequence: CASSPRGGQRTNEKLFF. DNA for the CDR3: TGTGCCAGCTCACCGCGGGGGGGGCAGAGGACTAATGAAAAACTGTTTTTT.